This T cell receptor beta chain was captured in a study of blood T cell repertoires in COVID-19. Across the whole study: Sites in the United States, Italy and Spain provided acute and convalescent COVID-19 samples. In each case, the material was cDNA or gDNA derived from T cells, B-cell-depleted T cells, or PBMCs.

The CDR3 loop spans 15 amino acids. The germline gives CDR1 SGHRS, CDR2 YFSETQ. The ends were cut back, 0 bases at V and 4 bases at J, with 13 bases in the middle. In the original analysis: Reference gene primer amplification yielded estimated nucleated cell counts. The data were produced by immunoSEQ multiplex PCR, yet TCRdb's version contains in-frame clones alone and is incomplete. The DNA gave D and trimming, while V, J and clone size come from that table. Of around 290,000 clones in the sample, around 89% were seen once. This clone has just one count. Sample: peripheral blood. The chain recombines TRBV5-1 with TRBJ1-1; D gene uncertain. The origin of this receptor is a man in his forties with acute or convalescent COVID-19. Written as DNA, the CDR3 is TGCGCCAGCAGCTTGGGTGGGCAGGCCGGCACTGAAGCTTTCTTT. The encoded protein is CASSLGGQAGTEAFF.